Listed here are 23 T cell receptor beta chains from one sample, sequenced in a study of regulatory T cells in long-lasting Graves disease. Noted time point: persistent/refractory GD, antithyroid drugs over 5 years with positive TRAb. PBMC RNA was the source of the TCR library. Construction of the TCR beta libraries employed iRepertoire HTBI primers in conjunction with Arm-PCR of CDR3 regions. TCRdb re-called the multiplex PCR reads through MiXCR, storing one row per CDR3 protein. The sample has 700,000 or so distinct CDR3 sequences, about 32% seen once; the top ten hold under 55%. The sequences come from peripheral blood mononuclear cells (PBMCs), collected when the disease was refractory, from a patient treated with antithyroid drugs. These receptors were collected from a female donor with Graves disease.

As for this clonotype: Being one base from a much bigger clone, this may be a read error. This rearrangement joins TRBV12-3 or TRBV12-4 to TRBJ1-6; D gene unclear. The CDR3 loop spans 15 amino acids. As DNA, the CDR3 is TGTGTCAGCAGTTTACGGCGGGGAATAGGTTCACCCCTCCACTTT. Residues: CVSSLRRGIGSPLHF.

There are a few counts of this clonotype. The chain employs TRBV7-9 and TRBJ2-5; tentative D call: TRBD1 (6 bases). CDR1 SEHNR and CDR2 FQNEAQ come from the germline V gene (reference sequence). The CDR3 length is 12 residues. With 11 bases removed from V and 4 bases from J, the gap between germline ends came to 14 bases. The CDR3, as DNA: TGTGCCGGCACAGGGTTCGGAGAGACCCAGTACTTC. It encodes CAGTGFGETQYF.

In its sample, this clonotype was seen many times. The genes are TRBV28 and TRBJ1-5; D ambiguous. Trimming removed 2 bases at V and 0 bases at J, with 5 bases between. Germline V CDR1 and CDR2: MDHEN, SYDVKM. CDR3 length: 14 residues. CDR3 sequence: CASSLPLSNQPQHF. DNA of the CDR3: TGTGCCAGCAGTTTACCCCTTAGCAATCAGCCCCAGCATTTT.

This clonotype was recorded a few times. The rearrangement links TRBV3-1 to TRBJ2-7; 9 nucleotides agree with TRBD2. V trimming: 1 base; J trimming: 5 bases; junction bases outside the gene matches: 3. Germline V gives CDR1 LGHDT, CDR2 YNNKEL (reference sequence). The CDR3 loop spans 14 amino acids. The CDR3 DNA reads TGTGCCAGCAGCCAAGTAGCGGGAGTGCACGAGCAGTACTTC. Translated: CASSQVAGVHEQYF.

The chain joins TRBV2 to TRBJ2-3; 12 bases map to TRBD2. The ends lost 6 bases at V and 8 bases at J; junction bases unmatched: 15. In germline, CDR1 is SNHLY, CDR2 FYNNEI. There are 17 residues in the CDR3. The CDR3 reads CASRDLLLAGGPGTQYF. The CDR3 region has the DNA TGTGCCAGCAGAGACCTTTTACTAGCGGGAGGCCCCGGTACGCAGTATTTT.

This clonotype came up a few times. This chain links TRBV29-1 with TRBJ1-2, with a possible D match to TRBD1 (5 bases). The germline V gene has CDR1 SQVTM and CDR2 ANQGSEA. The CDR3 has 12 amino acids. V was pared by 0 bases and J by 7 bases, with 9 bases between. The CDR3 DNA follows: TGCAGCGTTGAAGAAAGAGGGGTTGGCTACACCTTC. Its protein product is CSVEERGVGYTF.

The chain recombines TRBV20-1 with TRBJ1-2, with 8 bases identical to TRBD1. This CDR3 contains 14 residues. The V gene end was trimmed by 2 bases and the J gene end by 0 bases; junction bases not matched to a gene: 2. Germline values: CDR1 DFQATT, CDR2 SNEGSKA (reference sequence). CDR3 sequence: CSARQGASNYGYTF. The DNA for the CDR3 is TGCAGTGCTAGACAGGGGGCATCTAACTATGGCTACACCTTC.

This clonotype appeared a few times. V gene TRBV11-3 combines with J gene TRBJ2-5; weak D call: TRBD2 (5 bases). The V end was cut by 1 base, the J end by 3 bases, with 9 bases between. The CDR3 covers 14 residues. Germline V CDR1 and CDR2: SGHNT, YENEEA. Here the CDR3 reads CASSLGDGEETQYF. The CDR3 DNA sequence: TGTGCCAGCAGCTTAGGTGACGGGGAAGAGACCCAGTACTTC.

This clonotype has at least ten counts. The chain employs TRBV28 and TRBJ1-2; 7 bases are a match to TRBD1. This CDR3 is 12 amino acids long. V lost 4 bases and J lost 10; bases outside the gene matches: 6. Germline CDR1 reads MDHEN; CDR2 reads SYDVKM. This CDR3 is CASSSGQTFYTF. The CDR3 region has the DNA TGTGCCAGCAGTTCGGGACAGACCTTCTACACCTTC.

This rearrangement joins TRBV20-1 to TRBJ2-4; D is ambiguous. Germline CDR1 reads DFQATT; CDR2 reads SNEGSKA (reference sequence). The CDR3 contains 12 residues. Trimming removed 0 bases from V and 5 bases from J, with 5 bases in between. In nucleotides, the CDR3 is TGCAGTGCTAGAGATCTTCAAAACATTCAGTACTTC. It translates to CSARDLQNIQYF.

This chain connects TRBV10-3 to TRBJ1-1; 7 bases line up with TRBD1. CDR3 length: 14 amino acids. Trimming cost V 8 bases and J 2 bases; bases outside gene matches: 8. CDR1 and CDR2 (germline): ENHRY, SYGVKD. The CDR3, as DNA: TGTGCCATCGGGCGGGGGACAGCCAACACTGAAGCTTTCTTT. Its protein is CAIGRGTANTEAFF.

This chain joins TRBV10-3 and TRBJ2-2; D remains unclear. The CDR3 consists of 15 residues. Trimming left V 3 bases short and J 0 bases short, with 8 bases between. Germline-derived CDR1 and CDR2 are ENHRY and SYGVKD. The DNA of the CDR3 is TGTGCCATCAGTGACTCCGGGTCGAACACCGGGGAGCTGTTTTTT. It yields the protein CAISDSGSNTGELFF.

This clonotype was recorded many times. This rearrangement joins TRBV6-1 to TRBJ2-3; TRBD2 aligns across 14 bases. V lost 4 bases to trimming and J lost 4 bases; unmatched junction nucleotides: 1. CDR1 and CDR2 (germline): MNHNS, SASEGT. There are 15 residues in the CDR3. CDR3: CASSGLAGGPDTQYF. The CDR3 DNA sequence: TGTGCCAGCAGTGGACTAGCGGGAGGGCCAGATACGCAGTATTTT.

This clonotype showed up many times. The chain is built from TRBV28 and TRBJ2-7; 7 bases are shared with TRBD1. The CDR3 runs to 15 residues. Germline-derived CDR1 and CDR2 are MDHEN and SYDVKM. The trim removed 5 bases at V and 0 bases at J, leaving 7 bases unmatched. The DNA of the CDR3 is TGTGCCAGCAGTATACAGGGACAGACCTCCTACGAGCAGTACTTC. As protein: CASSIQGQTSYEQYF.

Only a few counts were recorded for this clonotype. J is TRBJ2-7 and V is TRBV28, with D perhaps matching TRBD1 (6 bases). V lost 6 bases and J lost 3, with 18 bases in between. The CDR3 extends over 15 amino acids. Germline assignment: CDR1 MDHEN and CDR2 SYDVKM. CDR3 coding DNA: TGTGCCAGCAGCCCCTCCCTGGGACAAGTCTACGAGCAGTACTTC. It yields the protein CASSPSLGQVYEQYF.

The chain has TRBV12-3 or TRBV12-4 and TRBJ1-4; the match to TRBD1 covers 12 bases. The CDR3 is made up of 15 amino acids. After removal of 10 bases from V and 11 bases from J, the junction contained 14 bases not matched to a gene. The CDR3 loop reads CANSKTGTGGGKLFF. CDR3 nucleotides: TGTGCCAACTCGAAGACCGGGACAGGGGGCGGGAAACTGTTTTTT.

This clonotype was counted between two and nine times. CDR3 in amino acids: CASSFDDRASGNTEAFF. The CDR3 nucleotides are TGTGCCAGCAGTTTCGACGACAGGGCTAGTGGGAACACTGAAGCTTTCTTT. J is TRBJ1-1 and V is TRBV6-9; 7 bases agree with TRBD1. V trimming: 4 bases; J trimming: 1 base; junction bases outside the gene matches: 12. Germline loops: CDR1 MNHGY, CDR2 SVAAGI. The CDR3 is made up of 17 amino acids.

This chain links TRBV25-1 with TRBJ1-6; D gene ambiguous. Trimming left V 4 bases short and J 2 bases short, with 24 bases between. This CDR3 contains 20 residues. Germline lookup yields CDR1 MGHDK and CDR2 SYGVNS. The CDR3 spells CASSGGGGDLPFPYNSPLHF. The CDR3 DNA reads TGTGCCAGCAGTGGTGGAGGAGGTGACTTGCCATTCCCCTATAATTCACCCCTCCACTTT.

This clonotype was seen just once. The chain carries TRBV3-1 and TRBJ2-2; weak D call: TRBD2 (7 bases). V gave up 5 bases and J gave up 6 bases, with 16 bases separating them. Germline V CDR1 and CDR2: LGHDT, YNNKEL (reference sequence). The CDR3 runs to 15 residues. CDR3 amino acids: CASSVKGGAAGELFF. CDR3 nucleotides: TGTGCCAGCAGCGTGAAAGGGGGGGCTGCCGGGGAGCTGTTTTTT.

Only a few counts were recorded for this clonotype. V usage is TRBV12-3 or TRBV12-4 and J usage is TRBJ2-3, with TRBD2 identical over 7 bases. The CDR3 runs 15 residues. The junction had 7 bases not matched to a gene; V was cut back by 4 bases and J by 3 bases. The CDR3 protein is CASSSFGGRTDTQYF. DNA of the CDR3: TGTGCCAGCAGTTCTTTTGGCGGGAGAACAGATACGCAGTATTTT.

The chain recombines TRBV7-9 with TRBJ2-5; 12 nucleotides match TRBD2. The CDR3 spans 16 residues. Per germline, CDR1 SEHNR and CDR2 FQNEAQ (reference sequence). V trimming: 5 bases; J trimming: 3 bases; junction bases outside the gene matches: 7. CDR3 amino acids: CASSPIGLAGKETQYF. The CDR3 DNA reads TGTGCCAGCAGCCCGATAGGACTAGCGGGGAAAGAGACCCAGTACTTC. Full variable domain (remainder filled in from reference TRBV7-9 and TRBJ2-5): DTGVSQNPRHKITKRGQNVTFRCDPISEHNRLYWYRQTLGQGPEFLTYFQNEAQLEKSRLLSDRFSAERPKGSFSTLEIQRTEQGDSAMYLCASSPIGLAGKETQYFGPGTRLLVL.

This clonotype has only a few counts. V and J are TRBV6-5 and TRBJ1-1; TRBD1 is a possible D gene (5 bases). Trimming stripped 1 base from V and 1 base from J, with 10 bases between. This CDR3 comprises 15 residues. Germline V gives CDR1 MNHEY, CDR2 SVGAGI. The CDR3 spells CASSYWGRGNTEAFF. In nucleotides, the CDR3 is TGTGCCAGCAGTTACTGGGGAAGGGGGAACACTGAAGCTTTCTTT.

The CDR3: CSAPGTSGPGYKNIQYF. For the CDR3, the DNA is TGCAGTGCTCCCGGGACTAGCGGGCCCGGTTACAAAAACATTCAGTACTTC. The rearrangement links TRBV20-1 to TRBJ2-4; 12 bases are a match to TRBD2. This CDR3 is 17 amino acids long. Germline CDR1 DFQATT, CDR2 SNEGSKA (reference sequence). The V and J ends lost 5 bases and 3 bases, in that order; junction bases with no gene match: 11.